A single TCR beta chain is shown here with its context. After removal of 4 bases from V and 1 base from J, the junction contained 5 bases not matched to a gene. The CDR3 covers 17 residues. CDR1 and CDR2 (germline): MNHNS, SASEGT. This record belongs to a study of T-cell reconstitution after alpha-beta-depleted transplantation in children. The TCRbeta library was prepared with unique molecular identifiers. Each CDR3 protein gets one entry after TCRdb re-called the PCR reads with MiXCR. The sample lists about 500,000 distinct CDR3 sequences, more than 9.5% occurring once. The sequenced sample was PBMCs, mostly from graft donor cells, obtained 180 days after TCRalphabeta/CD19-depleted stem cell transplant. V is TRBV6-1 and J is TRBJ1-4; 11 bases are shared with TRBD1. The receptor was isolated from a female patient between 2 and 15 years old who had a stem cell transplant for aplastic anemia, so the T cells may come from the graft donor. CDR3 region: CASSGRGTGGTNEKLFF. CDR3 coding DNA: TGTGCCAGCAGTGGTAGGGGGACAGGGGGAACTAATGAAAAACTGTTTTTT.